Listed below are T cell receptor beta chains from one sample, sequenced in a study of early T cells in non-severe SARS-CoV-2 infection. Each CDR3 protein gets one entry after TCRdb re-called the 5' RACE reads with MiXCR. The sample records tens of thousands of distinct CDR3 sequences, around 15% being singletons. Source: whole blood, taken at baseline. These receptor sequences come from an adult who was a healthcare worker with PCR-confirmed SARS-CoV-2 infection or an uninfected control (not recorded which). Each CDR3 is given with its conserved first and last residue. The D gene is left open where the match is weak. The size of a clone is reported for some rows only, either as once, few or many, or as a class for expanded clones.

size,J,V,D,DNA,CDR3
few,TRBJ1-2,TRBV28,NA,TGTGCCAGCAGTCTCAACAGCTATGGCTACACCTTC,CASSLNSYGYTF
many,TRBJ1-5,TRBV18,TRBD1,TGTGCCAGCTCACCACCGTCGTGGCAGGGGGTTCAGCCCCAGCATTTT,CASSPPSWQGVQPQHF
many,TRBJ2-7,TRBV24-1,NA,TGTGCCACCAGTGATTTGCGGGACGAGCAGTACTTC,CATSDLRDEQYF
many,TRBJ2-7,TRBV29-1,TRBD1,TGCAGCGTTTCGGACAGGGCCTATGGCGAGCAGTACTTC,CSVSDRAYGEQYF
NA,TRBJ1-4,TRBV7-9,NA,TGTGCCAGCACCGACGTCGGGGCTAATGAAAAACTGTTTTTT,CASTDVGANEKLFF
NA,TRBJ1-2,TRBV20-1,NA,TGCAGTGCTAGGGTATCAGGGGCCTATGGCTACACCTTC,CSARVSGAYGYTF
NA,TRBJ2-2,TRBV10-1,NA,TGCGCCAGCAGGGTCTCTACTAGAGAGGACACCGGGGAGCTGTTTTTT,CASRVSTREDTGELFF
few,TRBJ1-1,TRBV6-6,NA,TGTGCCAGCAGGGACGCGCGGGCTGAAGCTTTCTTT,CASRDARAEAFF
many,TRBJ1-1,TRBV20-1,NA,TGCAGTGCCCTATTGAACACTGAAGCTTTCTTT,CSALLNTEAFF
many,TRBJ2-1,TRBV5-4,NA,TGTGCCAGCAGCTTAAGGGTGATGGGCAATGAGCAGTTCTTC,CASSLRVMGNEQFF
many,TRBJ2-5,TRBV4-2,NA,TGTGCCAGCAACCAAGAGGGGCCAGAGACCCAGTACTTC,CASNQEGPETQYF
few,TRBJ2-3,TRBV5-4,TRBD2,TGTGCCAGCAGCTTGGCCCTAGCGGATAGCACAGATACGCAGTATTTT,CASSLALADSTDTQYF
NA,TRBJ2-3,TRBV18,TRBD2,TGTGCCAGCTCGCTGGGGACTAGTAAAGATACGCAGTATTTT,CASSLGTSKDTQYF
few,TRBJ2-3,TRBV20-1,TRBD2,TGCAGTGCCACTAGCGGGAGGGAGGCAGATACGCAGTATTTT,CSATSGREADTQYF
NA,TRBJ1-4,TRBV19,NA,TGTGCCAGTAGTATTTCTGGAAATGAAAAACTGTTTTTT,CASSISGNEKLFF
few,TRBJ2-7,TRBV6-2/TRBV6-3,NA,TGTGCCAGCAGTACTTCCCTCGACAGGAACACCTACGAGCAGTACTTC,CASSTSLDRNTYEQYF
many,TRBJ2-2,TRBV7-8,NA,TGTGCCAGCAGCTTAGCGGGCAGGGACACCGGGGAGCTGTTTTTT,CASSLAGRDTGELFF
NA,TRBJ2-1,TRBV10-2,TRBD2,TGCGCCAGCAGAGGGCGACTAGCCAGGGATGAGCAGTTCTTC,CASRGRLARDEQFF
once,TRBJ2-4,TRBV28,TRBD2,TGTGCCAGCACCCTAAGGGACTATCAGTCCAAAAACATTCAGTACTTC,CASTLRDYQSKNIQYF
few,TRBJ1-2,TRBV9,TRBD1,TGTGCCAGCAGCGTAAGCCGGGACAGCCTTAACTATGGCTACACCTTC,CASSVSRDSLNYGYTF
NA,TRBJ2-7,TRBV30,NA,TGTGCCCGGCGCGATCGAGGCCACGGGTACGAGCAGTACTTC,CARRDRGHGYEQYF
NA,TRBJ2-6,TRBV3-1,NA,TGTGCCAGCAGCCAGGCCGGACTCTCTGGGGCCAACGTCCTGACTTTC,CASSQAGLSGANVLTF
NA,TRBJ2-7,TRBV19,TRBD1,TGTGCCAGTAGTATAGATGGGGACAGTCCGAACCACGAGCAGTACTTC,CASSIDGDSPNHEQYF
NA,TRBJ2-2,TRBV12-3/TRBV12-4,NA,TGTGCCAGCAAGAGTACGAACACCGGGGAGCTGTTTTTT,CASKSTNTGELFF
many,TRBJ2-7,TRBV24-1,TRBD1,TGTGCCACCAGTGAACCCTCTGGACAGGGGACCTACGAGCAGTACTTC,CATSEPSGQGTYEQYF
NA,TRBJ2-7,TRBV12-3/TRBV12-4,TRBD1,TGTGCCAGCAGTTTCGGACAGGGCTCCTACGAGCAGTACTTC,CASSFGQGSYEQYF
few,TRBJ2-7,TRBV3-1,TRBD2,TGTGCCAGCAGCCTCCATCAAGCGGGAGCGGAAGAGCAGTACTTC,CASSLHQAGAEEQYF
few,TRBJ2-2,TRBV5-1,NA,TGCGCCAGCAAGCTCCGGGAAATCGCCGGGGAGCTGTTTTTT,CASKLREIAGELFF
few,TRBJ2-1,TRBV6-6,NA,TGTGCCAGCACCGGCCTGGGGAATGAGCAGTTCTTC,CASTGLGNEQFF